A single sample gave rise to the 12 T cell receptor beta chains below, sequenced in a study of T cells in Graves' hyperthyroidism and ophthalmopathy. What was amplified from RNA transcripts were TCR beta CDR3 regions. The HTBI primer set served for first-round RT-PCR of the TCR CDR3. TCRdb re-analysed the multiplex PCR reads in MiXCR, keeping a single row per CDR3 protein. The sample includes 300,000 to 500,000 distinct CDR3 sequences, around an eighth of them seen just once. The sequencing sample was made of blood. These TCRs come from a man aged 45-65 years with Graves' ophthalmopathy.

This clonotype was detected many times. The chain employs TRBV20-1 and TRBJ1-1, with 10 nucleotides matching TRBD1. The CDR3 contains 14 residues. After removal of 3 bases from V and 10 bases from J, the junction contained 11 bases not matched to a gene. Germline V gene data show CDR1 as DFQATT and CDR2 as SNEGSKA (reference sequence). CDR3 in DNA: TGCAGTGCTAGGGGACAGGGGCGGCCTCGCGCAGCTTTCTTT. It yields the protein CSARGQGRPRAAFF.

The V gene is TRBV7-9, the J gene TRBJ1-2; 7 nucleotides match TRBD1. The germline V gene has CDR1 SEHNR and CDR2 FQNEAQ (reference sequence). The length of the CDR3 is 13 residues. V trimming: 3 bases; J trimming: 12 bases; junction bases outside the gene matches: 10. This chain's CDR3 is CASSLETTGSHTF. As DNA, the CDR3 is TGTGCCAGCAGCTTGGAAACGACAGGGTCGCACACCTTC.

This clonotype was seen repeatedly, ten times or more. The rearrangement joins TRBV14 to TRBJ2-1; D uncertain. The CDR3 totals 16 residues. The germline V and J ends were trimmed by 5 bases and 2 bases, with 16 bases remaining between them. Germline V CDR1 and CDR2: SGHDN, FVKESK. The CDR3 DNA reads TGTGCCAGCAGCAAGAGTGGTGGCTTCGCCTACAATGAGCAGTTCTTC. Residues: CASSKSGGFAYNEQFF.

This clonotype occurred many times. The rearrangement links TRBV11-2 to TRBJ2-7, with a weak D call TRBD2 (5 bases). CDR1 and CDR2 (germline): SGHAT, FQNNGV. The CDR3 has 15 residues. Deletions cut 1 base from V and 0 bases from J, with 10 bases between. CDR3 sequence: CASSLVLGSSYEQYF. CDR3 nucleotide sequence: TGTGCCAGCAGCTTAGTTCTGGGGAGCTCCTACGAGCAGTACTTC.

This clonotype was seen at least ten times. The gene calls are TRBV3-1 and TRBJ2-1; 11 positions match TRBD2. The V gene's germline CDR1 is LGHDT and CDR2 YNNKEL (reference sequence). This CDR3 has 18 amino acids. V shed 5 bases and J 8 bases; nucleotides not matched to a gene: 17. This CDR3 reads CASSTTSGKNLGFDEQFF. Written as DNA, the CDR3 is TGTGCCAGCAGCACGACTAGCGGGAAGAACCTCGGATTCGATGAGCAGTTCTTC.

There are many counts of this clonotype. The chain joins TRBV5-1 to TRBJ2-1, with D perhaps matching TRBD1 (5 bases). The CDR3 has 14 amino acids. Germline CDR1 reads SGHRS; CDR2 reads YFSETQ. Trimming pared 5 bases from V and 0 bases from J, leaving 9 bases between. The CDR3 sequence: CASRQTDSYNEQFF. In nucleotides, the CDR3 is TGCGCCAGCAGACAGACAGACTCCTACAATGAGCAGTTCTTC. Using reference TRBV5-1 and TRBJ2-1 for the parts outside the CDR3, the full variable domain is KAGVTQTPRYLIKTRGQQVTLSCSPISGHRSVSWYQQTPGQGLQFLFEYFSETQRNKGNFPGRFSGRQFSNSRSEMNVSTLELGDSALYLCASRQTDSYNEQFFGPGTRLTVL.

This clonotype was seen many times. This chain uses TRBV10-1 with TRBJ2-3; TRBD1 matches 7 bases. In germline, CDR1 is WNHNN, CDR2 SYGVQD (reference sequence). J lost 2 bases, V lost 6 bases, and 8 bases had no gene match. There are 15 residues in the CDR3. The CDR3 loop reads CASRGEGTATDTQYF. The CDR3 DNA reads as TGCGCCAGCAGGGGCGAAGGGACAGCCACAGATACGCAGTATTTT.

Worth noting for this clonotype: The germline gene is not matched at one end of the junction; a read error may be the cause. This chain uses TRBV7-7 with TRBJ2-5; 9 bases map to TRBD2. Germline assignment: CDR1 SSHAT and CDR2 FNYEAQ (reference sequence). There are 15 residues in the CDR3. The CDR3 sequence is CASSLELAGGETQYF. The CDR3 bases are TGTGCTAGCAGCTTAGAGTTGGCGGGAGGGGAGACCCAGTACTTC.

This clonotype was detected many times. This chain joins TRBV2 and TRBJ1-5; D might be TRBD1 (6 bases). CDR1 SNHLY and CDR2 FYNNEI come from the germline V gene. Trimming left V 7 bases short and J 3 bases short, with 10 bases between. CDR3 size: 13 residues. In DNA form, the CDR3 reads TGTGCCAGCACCGGACAGTTCAATCAGCCCCAGCATTTT. Protein sequence: CASTGQFNQPQHF.

J is TRBJ2-6 and V is TRBV19; TRBD1 matches at 8 bases. The CDR3 contains 17 residues. Losses at the gene ends were 5 bases for V and 2 bases for J; bases not matched to a gene: 8. Germline-derived CDR1 and CDR2 are LNHDA and SQIVND (reference sequence). CDR3 DNA: TGTGCCAGTAGTCAACTACAGGGGGATGCTGGGGCCAACGTCCTGACTTTC. Translating it yields CASSQLQGDAGANVLTF.

This chain links TRBV29-1 with TRBJ1-2, with D possibly being TRBD1 (6 bases). The length of the CDR3 is 13 residues. Trimming shortened V by 8 bases and J by 1 base, and 14 bases separated the two germline ends. The germline V gene has CDR1 SQVTM and CDR2 ANQGSEA. The CDR3 sequence is CSPRWTDNYGYTF. DNA of the CDR3: TGCAGCCCCCGTTGGACAGATAACTATGGCTACACCTTC.

This clonotype has just one count. The chain has TRBV30 and TRBJ1-2; D is possibly TRBD1 (5 bases). Germline values: CDR1 GTSNPN, CDR2 SVGIG (reference sequence). V shed 0 bases and J shed 7 bases, with 12 bases lying between them. The CDR3 loop spans 13 amino acids. CDR3: CAWSVEGLGGYTF. DNA for the CDR3: TGTGCCTGGAGTGTTGAGGGGCTAGGTGGCTACACCTTC. The entire variable domain, with the rest obtained from reference TRBV30 and TRBJ1-2, is as follows: SQTIHQWPATLVQPVGSPLSLECTVEGTSNPNLYWYRQAAGRGLQLLFYSVGIGQISSEVPQNLSASRPQDRQFILSSKKLLLSDSGFYLCAWSVEGLGGYTFGSGTRLTVV.